Included here is one T cell receptor (beta chain) sequence, with context. Its antigen is not known. Only in-frame clones appear in the TCRdb table, and some are missing; sequencing was by immunoSEQ multiplex PCR. This sample has some 120,000 clones, with about 88% found just once. The sample comes from a study of cytomegalovirus exposure and HLA in healthy donors. About the research overall: The same platform was used for the roughly 120 validation repertoires and the 600 to 850 first-cohort repertoires, a later analysis reported.

This CDR3 comprises 14 residues. Trimming stripped 0 bases from V and 4 bases from J, with 10 bases between. Looked up from germline, CDR1 is SGHDT and CDR2 is YYEEEE. Overall study findings and caveats: In a later analysis, first-cohort TCR clusters were found to tend to co-occur in the 130 or so validation repertoires. The classifier reportedly diagnosed cytomegalovirus status with high sensitivity and specificity. Researchers reported that a few CMV-associated chains were confirmed in vitro as CMV antigen-specific.

This TCR was recovered from a man aged 25-40 years in good health and CMV-seronegative. The specimen was PBMCs. The rearrangement links TRBV5-6 to TRBJ1-2; TRBD1 is a possible D gene (5 bases). CDR3 residues: CASSLAGFSYGYTF. The CDR3 DNA sequence: TGTGCCAGCAGCTTGGCAGGGTTTAGCTATGGCTACACCTTC.